The present TCR beta chain was sequenced within a study of response to subunit inactivated influenza vaccine. Broader study findings: The authors suggested that every seasonal influenza vaccination recruits few new T cells.

The CDR3 loop spans 14 amino acids. V gave up 1 base and J gave up 4 bases, with 9 bases separating them. CDR1 KGHDR and CDR2 SFDVKD come from the germline V gene. TCRdb re-derived calls from the RT-PCR reads in MiXCR, one entry per CDR3 protein. The repertoire holds about 700,000 distinct CDR3 sequences, with around 14% as singletons. Regarding this clonotype: The antigen remains unidentified.

The V gene is TRBV24-1, the J gene TRBJ1-2; TRBD1 is a possible D gene (6 bases). The starting material was PBMCs from blood, obtained approximately 12 days after vaccination. This sequence originates from a man aged 45-60 years who received an inactivated influenza vaccine. The CDR3 loop reads CATSDLSRGYGYTF. CDR3 coding DNA: TGTGCCACCAGTGATTTAAGCAGGGGCTATGGCTACACCTTC.